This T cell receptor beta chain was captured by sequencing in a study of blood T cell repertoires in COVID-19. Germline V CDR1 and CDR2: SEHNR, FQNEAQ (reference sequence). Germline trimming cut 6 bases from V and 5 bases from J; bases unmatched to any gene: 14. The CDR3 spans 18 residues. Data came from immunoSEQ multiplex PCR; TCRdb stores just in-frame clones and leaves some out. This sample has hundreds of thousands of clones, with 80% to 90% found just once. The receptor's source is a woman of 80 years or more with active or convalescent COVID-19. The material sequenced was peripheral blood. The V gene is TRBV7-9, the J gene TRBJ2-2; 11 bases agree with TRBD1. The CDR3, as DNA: TGTGCCAGCAGTTATCTATATGGACAGGGGGCGAGGACCGGGGAGCTGTTTTTT. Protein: CASSYLYGQGARTGELFF.